The clone carrying this TCR beta chain was detected a few times. This sample's TCRbeta library carried unique molecular identifier barcodes. MiXCR, applied by TCRdb to the PCR reads, yields one record per CDR3 protein. This table has about 830,000 distinct CDR3 sequences, roughly 15% appearing once. The CDR3 has 12 amino acids. Trimming shortened V by 5 bases and J by 5 bases, and 7 bases separated the two germline ends. Germline CDR1 is LGHNT and CDR2 is FRNRAP. The sample originates from a study of T-cell reconstitution after alpha-beta-depleted transplantation in children. V and J are TRBV12-5 and TRBJ1-3; no definite D call. Source: PBMCs, mostly from graft donor cells, taken 360 days after TCRalphabeta/CD19-depleted stem cell transplant. The receptor was derived from a male patient under 18 who had a stem cell transplant for acute lymphoblastic leukemia, so the T cells may come from the graft donor. The CDR3 coding sequence is TGTGCTAGTGGTCCTCTTAGAAACACCATATATTTT. It specifies CASGPLRNTIYF.